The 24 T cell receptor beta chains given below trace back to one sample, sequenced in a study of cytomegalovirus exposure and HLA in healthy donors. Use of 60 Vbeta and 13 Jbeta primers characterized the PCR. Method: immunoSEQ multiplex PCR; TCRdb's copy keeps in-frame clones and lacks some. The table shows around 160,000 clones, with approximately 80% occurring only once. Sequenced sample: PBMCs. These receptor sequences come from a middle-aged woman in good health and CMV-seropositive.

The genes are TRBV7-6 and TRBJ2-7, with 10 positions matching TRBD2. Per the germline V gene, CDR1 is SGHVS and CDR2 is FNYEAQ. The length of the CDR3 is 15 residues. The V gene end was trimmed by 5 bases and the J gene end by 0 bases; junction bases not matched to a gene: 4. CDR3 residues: CASSPPSGSSYEQYF. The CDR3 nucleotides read TGTGCCAGCAGCCCACCTAGCGGGAGCTCCTACGAGCAGTACTTC.

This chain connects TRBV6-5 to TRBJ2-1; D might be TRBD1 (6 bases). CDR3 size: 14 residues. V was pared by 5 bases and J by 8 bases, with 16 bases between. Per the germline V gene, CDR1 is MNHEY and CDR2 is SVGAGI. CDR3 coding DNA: TGTGCCAGCAGTCGGGACACCCCAAGGGATGAGCAGTTCTTC. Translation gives CASSRDTPRDEQFF.

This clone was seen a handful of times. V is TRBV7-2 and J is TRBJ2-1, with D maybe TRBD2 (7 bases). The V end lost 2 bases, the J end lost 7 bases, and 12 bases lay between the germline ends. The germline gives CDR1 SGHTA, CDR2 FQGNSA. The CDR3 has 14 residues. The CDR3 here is CASSLRGGQNEQFF. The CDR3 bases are TGTGCCAGCAGCTTAAGGGGGGGGCAGAATGAGCAGTTCTTC.

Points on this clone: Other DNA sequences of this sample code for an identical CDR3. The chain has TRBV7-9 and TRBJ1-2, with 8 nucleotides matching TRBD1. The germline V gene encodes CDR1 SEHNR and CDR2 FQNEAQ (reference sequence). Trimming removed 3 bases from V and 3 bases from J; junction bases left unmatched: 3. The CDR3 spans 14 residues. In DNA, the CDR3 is TGTGCCAGCAGCTTGGGGACAGGAGACTATGGCTACACCTTC. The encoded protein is CASSLGTGDYGYTF.

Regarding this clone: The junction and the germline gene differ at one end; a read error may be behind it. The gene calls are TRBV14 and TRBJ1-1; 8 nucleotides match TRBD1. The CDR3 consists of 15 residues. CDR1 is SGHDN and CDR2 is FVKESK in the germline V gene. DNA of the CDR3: TGTGCCAGCAGCCAATCGGGACAGGTGGGGGTTAGGGTGATCTTT. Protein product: CASSQSGQVGVRVIF.

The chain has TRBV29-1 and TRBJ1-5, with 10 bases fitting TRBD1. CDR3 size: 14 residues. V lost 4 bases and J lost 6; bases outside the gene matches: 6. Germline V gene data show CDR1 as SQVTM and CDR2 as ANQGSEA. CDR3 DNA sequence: TGCAGCGTTGCGGAGGGGACAGGGGTTCAGCCCCAGCATTTT. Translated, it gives CSVAEGTGVQPQHF. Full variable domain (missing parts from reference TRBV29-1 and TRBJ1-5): SAVISQKPSRDICQRGTSLTIQCQVDSQVTMMFWYRQQPGQSLTLIATANQGSEATYESGFVIDKFPISRPNLTFSTLTVSNMSPEDSSIYLCSVAEGTGVQPQHFGDGTRLSIL.

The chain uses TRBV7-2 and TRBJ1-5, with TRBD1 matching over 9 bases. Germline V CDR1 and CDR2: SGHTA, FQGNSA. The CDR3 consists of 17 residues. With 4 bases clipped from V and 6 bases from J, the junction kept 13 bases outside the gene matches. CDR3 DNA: TGTGCCAGCAGCTCAGAGGGCGACAGGGGGTTGGGTCAGCCCCAGCATTTT. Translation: CASSSEGDRGLGQPQHF. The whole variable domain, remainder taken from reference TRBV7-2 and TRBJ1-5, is GAGVSQSPSNKVTEKGKDVELRCDPISGHTALYWYRQSLGQGLEFLIYFQGNSAPDKSGLPSDRFSAERTGGSVSTLTIQRTQQEDSAVYLCASSSEGDRGLGQPQHFGDGTRLSIL.

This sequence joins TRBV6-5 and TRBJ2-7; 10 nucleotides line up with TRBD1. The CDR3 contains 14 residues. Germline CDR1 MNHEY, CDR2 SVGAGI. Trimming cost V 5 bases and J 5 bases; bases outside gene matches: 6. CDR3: CASSTTGGGNEQYF. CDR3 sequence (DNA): TGTGCCAGCAGTACGACAGGGGGCGGGAACGAGCAGTACTTC.

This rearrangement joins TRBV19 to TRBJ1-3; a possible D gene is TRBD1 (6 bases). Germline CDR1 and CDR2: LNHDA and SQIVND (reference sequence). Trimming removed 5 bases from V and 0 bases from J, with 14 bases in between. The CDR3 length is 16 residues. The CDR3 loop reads CASSPDRFLSGNTIYF. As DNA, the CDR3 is TGTGCCAGTAGTCCAGACAGGTTCCTCTCTGGAAACACCATATATTTT.

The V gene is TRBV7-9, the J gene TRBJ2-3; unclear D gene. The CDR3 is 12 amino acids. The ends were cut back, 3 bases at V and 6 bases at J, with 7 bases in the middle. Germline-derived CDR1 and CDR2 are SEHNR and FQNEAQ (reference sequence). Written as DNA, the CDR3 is TGTGCCAGCAGCTTTTCTCTCGATACGCAGTATTTT. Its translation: CASSFSLDTQYF.

The DNA for the CDR3 is TGTGCCAGCAGTTGGGGGACTAGCAATGAGCAGTTCTTC. It is translated as CASSWGTSNEQFF. The chain combines TRBV6-5 with TRBJ2-1, with 8 bases aligning to TRBD2. V gave up 4 bases and J gave up 6 bases; unmatched junction bases: 2. The CDR3 has 13 residues. The germline V gene encodes CDR1 MNHEY and CDR2 SVGAGI.

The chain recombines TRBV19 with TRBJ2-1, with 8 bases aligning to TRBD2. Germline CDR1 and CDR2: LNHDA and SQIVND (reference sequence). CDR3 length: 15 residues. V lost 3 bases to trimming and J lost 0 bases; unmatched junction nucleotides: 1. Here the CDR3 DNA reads TGTGCCAGTAGTATCGGGGGGGGCTCCTACAATGAGCAGTTCTTC. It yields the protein CASSIGGGSYNEQFF.

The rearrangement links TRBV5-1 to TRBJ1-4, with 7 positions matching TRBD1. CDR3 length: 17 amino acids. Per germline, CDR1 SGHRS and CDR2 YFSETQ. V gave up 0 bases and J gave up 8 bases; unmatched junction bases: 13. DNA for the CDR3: TGCGCCAGCAGCTTGGCCTCTTCGACAGGGTTGAACGAAAAACTGTTTTTT. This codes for CASSLASSTGLNEKLFF. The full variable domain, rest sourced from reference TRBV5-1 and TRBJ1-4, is KAGVTQTPRYLIKTRGQQVTLSCSPISGHRSVSWYQQTPGQGLQFLFEYFSETQRNKGNFPGRFSGRQFSNSRSEMNVSTLELGDSALYLCASSLASSTGLNEKLFFGSGTQLSVL.

CDR3 DNA sequence: TGTGCCAGCAGTGCGACACAGGGGGCTAATGAGCAGTTCTTC. This gives the protein CASSATQGANEQFF. V usage is TRBV6-5 and J usage is TRBJ2-1; TRBD1 matches 9 bases. Trimming at V came to 5 bases and at J to 7 bases, leaving 6 bases not matched to a gene. Germline-derived CDR1 and CDR2 are MNHEY and SVGAGI. This CDR3 is 14 amino acids long.

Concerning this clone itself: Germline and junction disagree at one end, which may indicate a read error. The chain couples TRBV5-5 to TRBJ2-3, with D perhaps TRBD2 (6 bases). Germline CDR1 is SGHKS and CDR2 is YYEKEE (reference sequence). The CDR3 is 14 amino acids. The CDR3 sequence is CASTLGTYTDTQYF. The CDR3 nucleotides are TGTGCCAGCACCTTGGGGACTTACACAGATACGCAGTATTTT.

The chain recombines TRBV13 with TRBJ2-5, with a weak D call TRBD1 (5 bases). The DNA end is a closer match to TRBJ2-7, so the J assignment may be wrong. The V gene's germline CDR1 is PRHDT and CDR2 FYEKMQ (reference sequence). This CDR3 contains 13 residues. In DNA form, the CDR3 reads TGTGCCAGCAGGATCGCAGGGTCCTACGAGCAGTACTTC. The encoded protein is CASRIAGSYEQYF.

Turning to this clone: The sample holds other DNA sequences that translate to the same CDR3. CDR3 in DNA: TGCGCCAGCAGCCAAGATCTTCGGCAGGATTTCTATTCACCCCTCCACTTT. Amino acids: CASSQDLRQDFYSPLHF. This chain connects TRBV4-1 to TRBJ1-6; D is uncertain. Per germline, CDR1 MGHRA and CDR2 YSYEKL. V lost 0 bases to trimming and J lost 8 bases, with 17 bases between them. The CDR3 runs 17 residues.

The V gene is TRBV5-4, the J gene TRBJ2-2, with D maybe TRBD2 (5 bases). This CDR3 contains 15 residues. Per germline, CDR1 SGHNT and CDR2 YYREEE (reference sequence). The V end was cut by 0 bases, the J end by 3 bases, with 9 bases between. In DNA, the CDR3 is TGTGCCAGCAGCTTGGATTCGGGATACACCGGGGAGCTGTTTTTT. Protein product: CASSLDSGYTGELFF.

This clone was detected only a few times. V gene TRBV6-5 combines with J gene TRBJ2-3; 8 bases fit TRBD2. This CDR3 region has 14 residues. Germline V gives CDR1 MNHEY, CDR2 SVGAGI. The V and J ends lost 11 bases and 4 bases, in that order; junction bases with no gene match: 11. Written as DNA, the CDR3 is TGTGCCTGTGCACGGGGGGGGGCTTCAGATACGCAGTATTTT. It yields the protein CACARGGASDTQYF.

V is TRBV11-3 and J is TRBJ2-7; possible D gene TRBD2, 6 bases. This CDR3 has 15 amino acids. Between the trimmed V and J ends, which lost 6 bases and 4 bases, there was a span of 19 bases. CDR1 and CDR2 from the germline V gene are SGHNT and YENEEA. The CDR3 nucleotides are TGTGCCAGCAGTCCAAGTGGGGGGTATGCTTACGAGCAGTACTTC. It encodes CASSPSGGYAYEQYF.

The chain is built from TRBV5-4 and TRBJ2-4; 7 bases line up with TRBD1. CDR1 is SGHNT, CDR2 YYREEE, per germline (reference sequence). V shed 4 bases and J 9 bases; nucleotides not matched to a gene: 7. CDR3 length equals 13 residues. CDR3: CASSQGQVGIQYF. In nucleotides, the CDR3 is TGTGCCAGCAGCCAAGGACAGGTCGGCATTCAGTACTTC. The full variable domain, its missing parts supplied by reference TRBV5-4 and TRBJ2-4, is ETGVTQSPTHLIKTRGQQVTLRCSSQSGHNTVSWYQQALGQGPQFIFQYYREEENGRGNFPPRFSGLQFPNYSSELNVNALELDDSALYLCASSQGQVGIQYFGAGTRLSVL.

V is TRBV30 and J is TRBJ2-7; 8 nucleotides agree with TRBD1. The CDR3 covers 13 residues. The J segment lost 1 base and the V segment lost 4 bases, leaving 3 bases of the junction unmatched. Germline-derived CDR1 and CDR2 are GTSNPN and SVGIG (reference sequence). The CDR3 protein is CAWTQGASYEQYF. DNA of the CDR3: TGTGCCTGGACCCAGGGGGCTTCCTACGAGCAGTACTTC. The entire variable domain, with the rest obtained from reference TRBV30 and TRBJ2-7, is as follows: SQTIHQWPATLVQPVGSPLSLECTVEGTSNPNLYWYRQAAGRGLQLLFYSVGIGQISSEVPQNLSASRPQDRQFILSSKKLLLSDSGFYLCAWTQGASYEQYFGPGTRLTVT.

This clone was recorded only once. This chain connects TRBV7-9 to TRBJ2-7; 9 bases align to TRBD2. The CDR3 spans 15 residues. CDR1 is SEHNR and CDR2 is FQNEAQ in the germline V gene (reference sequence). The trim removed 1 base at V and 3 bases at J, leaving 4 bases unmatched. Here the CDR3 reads CASSLGRGRVYEQYF. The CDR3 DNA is TGTGCCAGCAGCTTAGGTCGCGGGAGGGTCTACGAGCAGTACTTC.

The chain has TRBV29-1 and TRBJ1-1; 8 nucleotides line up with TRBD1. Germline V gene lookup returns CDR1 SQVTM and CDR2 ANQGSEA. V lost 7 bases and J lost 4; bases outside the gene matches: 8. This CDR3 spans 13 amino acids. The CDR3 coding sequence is TGCAGCGGTACGGCAGGGGGCCTCACTGAAGCTTTCTTT. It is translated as CSGTAGGLTEAFF.